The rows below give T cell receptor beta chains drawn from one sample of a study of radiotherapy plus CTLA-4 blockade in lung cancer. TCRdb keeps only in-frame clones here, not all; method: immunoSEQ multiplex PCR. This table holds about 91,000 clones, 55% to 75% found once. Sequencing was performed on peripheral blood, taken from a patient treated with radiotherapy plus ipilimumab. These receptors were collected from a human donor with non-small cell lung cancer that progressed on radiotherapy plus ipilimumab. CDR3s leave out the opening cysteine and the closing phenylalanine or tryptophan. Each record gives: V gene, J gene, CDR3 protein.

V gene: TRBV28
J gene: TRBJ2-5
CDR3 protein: ASSPQGRQETQY

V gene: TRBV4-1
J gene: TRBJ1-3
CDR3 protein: ASSSTGGSGNTIY

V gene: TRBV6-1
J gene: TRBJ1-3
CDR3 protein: ASRGNSGNTIY

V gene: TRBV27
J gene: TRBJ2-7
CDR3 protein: ASTLIGQGRYEQY

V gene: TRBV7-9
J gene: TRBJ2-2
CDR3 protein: ASSPGQFLPTTGELF

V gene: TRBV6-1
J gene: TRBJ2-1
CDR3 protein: ASSSGPSSYNEQF

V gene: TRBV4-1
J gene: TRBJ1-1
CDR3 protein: ASRVTGANTEAF

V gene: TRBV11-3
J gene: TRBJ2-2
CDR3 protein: ASSPRSGENTGELF

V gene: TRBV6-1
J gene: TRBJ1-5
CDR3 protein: ASSPPGKPQH

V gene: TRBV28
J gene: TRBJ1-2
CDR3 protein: ASSPPRMGYGYT

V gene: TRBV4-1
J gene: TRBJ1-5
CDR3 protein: ASSPTRASNQPQH

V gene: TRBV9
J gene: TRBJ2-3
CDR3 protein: ASSVKENTDTQY

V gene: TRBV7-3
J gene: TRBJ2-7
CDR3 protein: AIGPSYEQY

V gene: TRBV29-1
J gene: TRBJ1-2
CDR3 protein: SVEGLANYGYT

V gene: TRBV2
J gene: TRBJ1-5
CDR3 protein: ASSERDRNQPQH

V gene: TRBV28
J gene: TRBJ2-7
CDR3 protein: ASSLTEGRDEQY

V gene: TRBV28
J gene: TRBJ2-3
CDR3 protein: ASSEVGDTQY

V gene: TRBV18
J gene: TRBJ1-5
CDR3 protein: ASSPQGSNQPQH

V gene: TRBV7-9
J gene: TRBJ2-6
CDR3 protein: ASSKGLAGANVLT

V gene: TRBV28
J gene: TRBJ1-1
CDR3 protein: ASSLGTGGTEAF

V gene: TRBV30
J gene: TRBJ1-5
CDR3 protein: AWTPDSNQPQH

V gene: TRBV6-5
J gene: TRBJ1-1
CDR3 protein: ASSYGILNTEAF

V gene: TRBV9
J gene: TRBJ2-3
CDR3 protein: ASSAPGDTSTDTQY

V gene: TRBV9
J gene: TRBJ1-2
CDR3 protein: ASSRDGNYGYT

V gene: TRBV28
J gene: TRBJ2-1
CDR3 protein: ASSFGGSYNEQF

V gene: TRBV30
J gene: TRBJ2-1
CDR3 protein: AWSRALGVEQF

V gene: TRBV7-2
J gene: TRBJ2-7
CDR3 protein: ASSPGGGGSYEQY

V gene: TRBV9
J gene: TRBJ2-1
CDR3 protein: ASSVAAGVGYNEQF

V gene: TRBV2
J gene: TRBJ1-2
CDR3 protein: ASSRVYGYT

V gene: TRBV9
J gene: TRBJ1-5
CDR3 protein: ASSPTGLNQPQH

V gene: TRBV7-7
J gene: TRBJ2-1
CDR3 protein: ASSLDGNGEQF

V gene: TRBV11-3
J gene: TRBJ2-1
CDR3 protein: ASSSRTTPLYNEQF

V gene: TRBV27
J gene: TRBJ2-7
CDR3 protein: ASSLSGTGIGEQY

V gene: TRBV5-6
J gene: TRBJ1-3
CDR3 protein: ASGPRGNTIY

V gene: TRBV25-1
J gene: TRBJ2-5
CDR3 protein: ASAHDVVLETQY

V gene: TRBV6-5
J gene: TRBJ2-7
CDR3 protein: ASSFVRAGQQY

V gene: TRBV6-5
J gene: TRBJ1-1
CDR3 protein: ASSYSGTVSEAF

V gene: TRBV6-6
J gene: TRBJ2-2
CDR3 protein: ASSHGGGELF

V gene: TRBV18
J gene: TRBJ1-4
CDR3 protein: ASSPGTAEKLF

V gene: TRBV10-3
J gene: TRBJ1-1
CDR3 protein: AISGPPDYTEAF

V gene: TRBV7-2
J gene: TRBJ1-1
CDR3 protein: ASRQGVNTEAF

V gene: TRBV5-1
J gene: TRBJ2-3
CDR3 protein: ASSLTGRSTDTQY

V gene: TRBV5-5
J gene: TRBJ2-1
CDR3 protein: ASSFWGRNEQF

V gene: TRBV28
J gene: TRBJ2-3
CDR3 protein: ASSFRGLGDTQY

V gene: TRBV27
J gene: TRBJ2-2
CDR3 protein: ASSFTMNTGELF

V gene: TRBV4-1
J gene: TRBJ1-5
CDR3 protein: ASSQLGWDQPQH

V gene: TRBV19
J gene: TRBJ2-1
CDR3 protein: ASSAEGDSYNEQF

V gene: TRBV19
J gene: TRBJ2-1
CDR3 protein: ASSPTGYEQF

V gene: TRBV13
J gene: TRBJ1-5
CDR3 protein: ASSLGKSGEHQPQH

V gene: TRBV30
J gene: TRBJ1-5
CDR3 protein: AWSVQGNQPQH

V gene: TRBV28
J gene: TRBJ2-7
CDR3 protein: ASSSGHHWSYEQY

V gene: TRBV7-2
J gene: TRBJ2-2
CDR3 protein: ASSLNPGNTGELF

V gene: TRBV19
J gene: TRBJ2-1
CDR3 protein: ASSIDLRGHNEQF

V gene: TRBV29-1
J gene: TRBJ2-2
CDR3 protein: SVYTGQGRTGELF

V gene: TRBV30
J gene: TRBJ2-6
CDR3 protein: ASTDSGANVLT

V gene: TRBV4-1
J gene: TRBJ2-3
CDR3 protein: ASSQARGRVTDTQY

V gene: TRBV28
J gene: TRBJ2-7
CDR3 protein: ASSPGDRERGEQY

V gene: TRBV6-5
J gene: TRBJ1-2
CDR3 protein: ASSYSRSYGYT

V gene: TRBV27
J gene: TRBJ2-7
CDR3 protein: ASQAASSYEQY

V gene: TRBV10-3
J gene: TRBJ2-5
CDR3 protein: AISPGLAGAETQY